This T cell receptor (beta chain) was identified in a study of OX40 agonist ivuxolimab in advanced cancers. The CDR3 has 13 residues. V lost 4 bases and J lost 9, with 13 bases in between. Germline values: CDR1 SNHLY, CDR2 FYNNEI. Sequencing was performed with immunoSEQ multiplex PCR; in TCRdb, only in-frame clones are kept and a portion is missing. The sample shows approximately 60,000 clones, around 85% of them seen only once. Patients with autoimmune history or systemic immunosuppression were excluded. This clone appeared a few times. The clonotype comes from an adult with an advanced solid tumor such as melanoma, head and neck, liver or kidney cancer. The sequences come from CD4+ or CD8+ T cells sorted from blood, collected in a trial of the OX40 agonist ivuxolimab. V usage is TRBV2 and J usage is TRBJ1-5; D possibly corresponds to TRBD1 (6 bases). In nucleotides, the CDR3 is TGTGCCAGCAGTGCCCAGGGGCGTCGGCCCCAGCATTTT. Amino acids: CASSAQGRRPQHF.